This T cell receptor (beta chain) was recorded in a study of shared clonotypes between healthy human individuals. The CDR3 runs 15 residues. V lost 4 bases to trimming and J lost 5 bases; unmatched junction nucleotides: 8. The germline gives CDR1 SGHNT, CDR2 YYREEE (reference sequence). Healthy adults negative for HIV, lacking recent acute infections or vaccinations, served as donors. Libraries were prepared by immunoSEQ multiplex PCR; TCRdb keeps only in-frame clonotypes and omits some of them. Of roughly 450,000 clones in the sample, approximately 85% are singletons; the top ten hold 13%. The sequence came from a middle-aged woman in good health. Some clones in this sample may be carry-over from other donors' samples. Sequenced input: PBMCs. The chain carries TRBV5-4 and TRBJ2-3; TRBD1 matches at 9 bases. CDR3 DNA sequence: TGTGCCAGCAGCCGTTTACAGGGGGCTGGAGATACGCAGTATTTT. Translation gives CASSRLQGAGDTQYF.